The clone carrying this T cell receptor beta chain was detected many times. What it recognizes is unknown. Stated time point: newly diagnosed GD, antithyroid drugs for less than 3 months. From PBMCs, RNA was extracted and then used to make the TCR library. Graves' disease diagnosis was established per American Thyroid Association guidelines. Staff took around 9.7 milliliters of peripheral blood and put it into EDTA tubes. CDR1 GTSNPN and CDR2 SVGIG come from the germline V gene (reference sequence). The CDR3 runs 13 residues. Trimming removed 2 bases from V and 5 bases from J, with 12 bases in between. Investigators prepared the TCR beta libraries by applying iRepertoire HTBI primers and Arm-PCR of CDR3 regions. TCRdb ran MiXCR on the multiplex PCR reads and lists one entry per CDR3 protein. The repertoire holds a few hundred thousand distinct CDR3 sequences, 15% to 20% seen once, with 20% to 25% in the top ten.

The source of the sample is a study of regulatory T cells in long-lasting Graves disease. Points from the study as a whole: TRBV28 was favored in persistent disease, as were TRBJ1-2 and TRBJ2-5.

The sample was also reused in another study, on T cells in Graves' hyperthyroidism and ophthalmopathy.

V and J are TRBV30 and TRBJ1-2; perhaps TRBD1 as D (5 bases). The sequenced sample was peripheral blood mononuclear cells (PBMCs), obtained at new diagnosis, from a patient treated with antithyroid drugs. The TCR sequence derives from a woman in her late teens or twenties with Graves disease. The CDR3, as DNA: TGTGCCTGGAGTTCTGGGGCGCGGTATGGCTACACCTTC. This encodes CAWSSGARYGYTF.